This TCR beta chain derives from a study of cytomegalovirus exposure and HLA in healthy donors. Study information: About 85 million unique TCRs from HLA-typed donors were held in an early release of data.

The germline gives CDR1 KGHSH, CDR2 LQKENI. This CDR3 is built from 13 residues. The germline V and J ends were trimmed by 8 bases and 7 bases, with 15 bases remaining between them. The study, taken as a whole, reports: Among the CMV-associated chains, a few were confirmed in vitro as specific for CMV antigens.

To note about this clone: The target antigen is unknown.

The PCR was carried out with 60 Vbeta primers and 13 Jbeta primers. Under the authors' procedure: The count from a later analysis was 79 million or so unique TCR beta chains, 9 million to 12 million of them shared. This table comes from immunoSEQ multiplex PCR, and its TCRdb copy is limited to in-frame clones, with some not included. D and trimming were read from the DNA, whereas the V and J calls and clone size are those reported in that table. The sample contains more than 95,000 clones, 15% of which appear only once. Healthy bone marrow donors made up the cohort. The chain is built from TRBV18 and TRBJ1-5, with TRBD1 as a possible D gene (6 bases). The sequencing input was PBMCs. This receptor was obtained from a female donor in good health and CMV-seronegative. CDR3 region: CASLQGIGQPQHF. The CDR3 coding sequence is TGTGCCAGCCTACAGGGAATCGGCCAGCCCCAGCATTTT.